This T cell receptor beta chain stems from a study of blood T cell repertoires in COVID-19. Study-wide context: Sources were T cells, B-cell-depleted T cells, or PBMCs; the material itself was cDNA or gDNA.

As handled by the study authors: Estimation of nucleated cell counts relied on the amplification of reference gene primers. Data came from immunoSEQ multiplex PCR; TCRdb stores just in-frame clones and leaves some out. From that table come the V and J calls and clone size; the DNA was used to work out D and trimming. The sample includes approximately 300,000 clones, 86% of them seen just once. The germline CDR1 and CDR2 sequences are MNHEY and SVGAGI. After removal of 6 bases from V and 7 bases from J, the junction contained 3 bases not matched to a gene. This CDR3 is 14 amino acids long. Enrolled through a virtual design, the participants were between 18 and 89 years of age and came from roughly 22 US areas. Cohort 3 recovery required two negative PCRs, clearance, or symptom resolution.

The chain uses TRBV6-5 and TRBJ1-6; 10 bases agree with TRBD1. Material: PBMCs or T cells enriched from blood (not recorded which). The source is a young woman who had recovered from COVID-19. CDR3 in amino acids: CASSVDRGNSPLHF. CDR3 nucleotides: TGTGCCAGCAGCGTGGACAGGGGGAATTCACCCCTCCACTTT.